The next 20 T cell receptor beta chains were all read from a single sample in a study of shared T cell receptors in the human thymus. Sequencing used immunoSEQ multiplex PCR; TCRdb keeps in-frame clones, though not all of them. The sample comprises under 450,000 clones, just under 95% of which are singletons, and 0.015% to 0.025% rests with the top ten. Input material: thymocytes. These receptors were taken from a human donor.

The CDR3 spells CASSPLSGSGYEQYF. The DNA for the CDR3 is TGTGCCAGCAGCCCCCTTAGCGGGAGTGGCTACGAGCAGTACTTC. The chain recombines TRBV7-6 with TRBJ2-7, with 9 bases aligning to TRBD2. V was clipped by 5 bases and J by 3 bases; unmatched bases: 8. This CDR3 is built from 15 residues. CDR1 and CDR2 from the germline V gene are SGHVS and FNYEAQ.

V and J are TRBV15 and TRBJ1-1, with 7 positions matching TRBD1. The CDR3 is made up of 13 amino acids. Per germline, CDR1 LNHNV and CDR2 YYDKDF (reference sequence). Losses at the gene ends were 3 bases for V and 3 bases for J; bases not matched to a gene: 1. The CDR3 bases are TGTGCCACCAGCAGGACAGGGTACACTGAAGCTTTCTTT. This encodes CATSRTGYTEAFF.

In nucleotides, the CDR3 is TGTGCCAGCAGCGTCGCGCAAGACTCAGGGGATACCGGGGAGCTGTTTTTT. This encodes CASSVAQDSGDTGELFF. The genes are TRBV9 and TRBJ2-2; tentatively, D is TRBD1 (6 bases). This CDR3 comprises 17 residues. Trimming pared 2 bases from V and 5 bases from J, leaving 19 bases between. Germline lookup yields CDR1 SGDLS and CDR2 YYNGEE. Based on the CDR3 plus reference TRBV9 and TRBJ2-2, the full variable domain is DSGVTQTPKHLITATGQRVTLRCSPRSGDLSVYWYQQSLDQGLQFLIQYYNGEERAKGNILERFSAQQFPDLHSELNLSSLELGDSALYFCASSVAQDSGDTGELFFGEGSRLTVL.

The rearrangement joins TRBV11-2 to TRBJ1-4; no firm D call. This CDR3 has 15 residues. The germline CDR1 and CDR2 sequences are SGHAT and FQNNGV. V shed 5 bases and J shed 0 bases, with 10 bases lying between them. CDR3 in DNA: TGTGCCAGCAGCCCAGGACGGCCAACTAATGAAAAACTGTTTTTT. Amino acid sequence: CASSPGRPTNEKLFF.

The rearrangement uses TRBV25-1 and TRBJ1-4, with TRBD1 matching over 7 bases. The V and J ends lost 4 bases and 8 bases, in that order; junction bases with no gene match: 10. The CDR3 is 15 residues long. CDR1 MGHDK and CDR2 SYGVNS come from the germline V gene. The CDR3 protein is CASSAATGRSEKLFF. The CDR3 DNA reads as TGTGCCAGCAGTGCGGCGACAGGGCGTAGCGAAAAACTGTTTTTT.

The chain is built from TRBV6-1 and TRBJ1-2; D ambiguous. The V end was cut by 2 bases, the J end by 8 bases, with 21 bases between. The germline CDR1 and CDR2 sequences are MNHNS and SASEGT. This CDR3 spans 16 amino acids. The CDR3, as DNA: TGTGCCAGCAGTGAAAATGAGGTGGCGCGGGTGCGGGGCTACACCTTC. Translation gives CASSENEVARVRGYTF.

The genes are TRBV6-1 and TRBJ2-7, with D hard to call. Germline V gives CDR1 MNHNS, CDR2 SASEGT. V lost 2 bases to trimming and J lost 3 bases, with 11 bases between them. CDR3 length: 14 amino acids. The CDR3 spells CASSETSFHYEQYF. DNA for the CDR3: TGTGCCAGCAGTGAAACCTCCTTTCACTACGAGCAGTACTTC.

The chain has TRBV30 and TRBJ1-2, with 7 bases matching TRBD1. This CDR3 is 17 amino acids long. In germline, CDR1 is GTSNPN, CDR2 SVGIG (reference sequence). The V gene end was trimmed by 0 bases and the J gene end by 3 bases; junction bases not matched to a gene: 13. CDR3 nucleotides: TGTGCCTGGAGTGTTCCGCTAGGGGGCGATTTTCACTATGGCTACACCTTC. This sequence encodes CAWSVPLGGDFHYGYTF.

This chain uses TRBV7-6 with TRBJ1-1; tentatively, D is TRBD1 (6 bases). Germline assignment: CDR1 SGHVS and CDR2 FNYEAQ. There are 19 residues in the CDR3. Deletions cut 6 bases from V and 0 bases from J, with 26 bases between. This CDR3 is CASSPLSGGHQFMNTEAFF. For the CDR3, the DNA is TGTGCCAGCAGTCCCCTTAGCGGGGGCCACCAATTTATGAACACTGAAGCTTTCTTT.

The chain links TRBV5-8 to TRBJ2-5; D remains unclear. Trimming stripped 2 bases from V and 6 bases from J, with 14 bases between. Germline V CDR1 and CDR2: SGHTS, YDEGEE. The CDR3 loop spans 14 amino acids. This chain's CDR3 is CASSFIESWKTQYF. The CDR3 coding sequence is TGTGCCAGCAGCTTTATAGAGAGTTGGAAGACCCAGTACTTC.

This chain joins TRBV19 and TRBJ2-7, with TRBD2 identical over 9 bases. V shed 3 bases, J shed 1 base, and the junction held 10 bases outside the gene matches. The CDR3 sequence is 17 residues long. Germline assignment: CDR1 LNHDA and CDR2 SQIVND (reference sequence). For the CDR3, the DNA is TGTGCCAGTAGTATTTTTTCTCGGACTAGCGATTCCTACGAGCAGTACTTC. This sequence encodes CASSIFSRTSDSYEQYF.

The CDR3 bases are TGCGCCAGCAGCCAACCCCCCGGCTCGGGGGGACGTGGAAACACCATATATTTT. Protein product: CASSQPPGSGGRGNTIYF. The rearrangement uses TRBV4-1 and TRBJ1-3, with a weak D call TRBD1 (5 bases). CDR3 size: 18 residues. Trimming removed 2 bases from V and 3 bases from J, with 20 bases in between. Per germline, CDR1 MGHRA and CDR2 YSYEKL.

The J gene is TRBJ2-3, the V gene TRBV11-3, with 8 bases fitting TRBD2. Germline V CDR1 and CDR2: SGHNT, YENEEA. V shed 4 bases, J shed 2 bases, and the junction held 11 bases outside the gene matches. The CDR3 has 17 amino acids. The CDR3 DNA reads TGTGCCAGCAGCTCAAACCCTGGACTAGCCAACACAGATACGCAGTATTTT. This encodes CASSSNPGLANTDTQYF.

The CDR3 reads CASRTGLAGQGNTGELFF. The CDR3, as DNA: TGTGCCAGCAGGACGGGGCTAGCGGGACAAGGAAACACCGGGGAGCTGTTTTTT. This chain links TRBV27 with TRBJ2-2, with 9 bases fitting TRBD2. Unmatched junction bases numbered 13, after V lost 6 bases and J lost 2 bases. This CDR3 is 18 amino acids long. Germline V CDR1 and CDR2: MNHEY, SMNVEV (reference sequence).

This chain joins TRBV28 and TRBJ1-5; the D is unclear. The CDR3 sequence is 15 residues long. Germline V gene sequence: CDR1 MDHEN, CDR2 SYDVKM. Trimming shortened V by 5 bases and J by 5 bases, and 16 bases separated the two germline ends. Here the CDR3 reads CASSEEGRSHQPQHF. CDR3 DNA sequence: TGTGCCAGCAGTGAAGAGGGCAGGAGCCATCAGCCCCAGCATTTT.

This sequence joins TRBV28 and TRBJ2-5, with 8 bases matching TRBD1. Germline V gene sequence: CDR1 MDHEN, CDR2 SYDVKM. Trimming removed 4 bases from V and 2 bases from J; junction bases left unmatched: 12. The CDR3 is 17 amino acids. The CDR3, as DNA: TGTGCCAGCAGTTGCGGACAGGGAAGGGGCTTGCAAGAGACCCAGTACTTC. Translating gives CASSCGQGRGLQETQYF. Full variable domain (outside the CDR3, taken from reference TRBV28 and TRBJ2-5): DVKVTQSSRYLVKRTGEKVFLECVQDMDHENMFWYRQDPGLGLRLIYFSYDVKMKEKGDIPEGYSVSREKKERFSLILESASTNQTSMYLCASSCGQGRGLQETQYFGPGTRLLVL.

The CDR3 is CSVDDGRRGSSYNEQFF. CDR3 coding DNA: TGCAGCGTTGATGATGGACGAAGGGGAAGCTCCTACAATGAGCAGTTCTTC. The rearrangement uses TRBV29-1 and TRBJ2-1; D might be TRBD1 (5 bases). Between the trimmed V and J ends, which lost 3 bases and 0 bases, there was a span of 18 bases. The germline V gene encodes CDR1 SQVTM and CDR2 ANQGSEA. This CDR3 is 17 amino acids long.

The chain links TRBV7-9 to TRBJ1-5; TRBD1 matches 8 bases. There are 17 residues in the CDR3. V shed 4 bases, J shed 3 bases, and the junction held 11 bases outside the gene matches. Germline V gene data show CDR1 as SEHNR and CDR2 as FQNEAQ (reference sequence). CDR3 amino acids: CASSSTGQGGDNQPQHF. The CDR3 coding sequence is TGTGCCAGCAGCTCGACCGGACAGGGTGGGGACAATCAGCCCCAGCATTTT.

The chain carries TRBV5-8 and TRBJ2-3; 10 nucleotides line up with TRBD2. Trimming took 4 bases from V and 5 from J; bases not matched to a gene: 7. Germline V gene lookup returns CDR1 SGHTS and CDR2 YDEGEE. The CDR3 runs 15 residues. The CDR3 region is CASSPDGLAVDTQYF. The CDR3 nucleotides read TGTGCCAGCAGCCCGGATGGACTAGCGGTAGATACGCAGTATTTT.

V usage is TRBV5-1 and J usage is TRBJ1-4, with a tentative D call TRBD1 (5 bases). V shed 4 bases and J shed 0 bases, with 22 bases lying between them. The CDR3 has 19 amino acids. Germline CDR1 SGHRS, CDR2 YFSETQ. CDR3 in amino acids: CASSPLWSRDVATNEKLFF. CDR3 DNA sequence: TGCGCCAGCAGCCCTCTCTGGTCGCGGGACGTGGCAACTAATGAAAAACTGTTTTTT.